This TCR beta chain was documented in a study of cytomegalovirus exposure and HLA in healthy donors. The germline V gene has CDR1 SNHLY and CDR2 FYNNEI. The CDR3 length is 14 residues. V trimming: 2 bases; J trimming: 3 bases; junction bases outside the gene matches: 4. PCR amplification relied on 60 Vbeta primers (plus 13 Jbeta primers). Produced via immunoSEQ multiplex PCR; TCRdb's table is partial and in-frame only. The sample includes around 100,000 clones, 67% of them seen just once. Study-level results: Later analysis showed most CMV-associated TCR beta chains appearing HLA-restricted. Later findings reportedly placed an Asian-associated ancestry cluster below the approximately 670-donor mean for N-insertions.

Turning to this clone: Its target is not known.

The chain carries TRBV2 and TRBJ2-7, with 7 nucleotides matching TRBD1. The specimen sequenced was PBMCs. The receptor's source is a man between 18 and 29 years old in good health and CMV-seropositive. The CDR3 spells CASSEQGVGYEQYF. The CDR3 region has the DNA TGTGCCAGCAGTGAACAGGGGGTCGGCTACGAGCAGTACTTC.